This TCR beta chain came from a study of shared clonotypes between healthy human individuals (dated by TCRdb to the early 2020s). A note on the overall study: A couple of women and three men aged 18 to 49 years were included in the cohort. Per donor, three plates each were used for CD4 naive and CD4 memory, two for CD8 naive, and one for CD8 memory. Blood TCR repertoires of about 5 healthy adults were deeply sequenced to estimate repertoire size and the extent of clonotype sharing between individuals. Libraries were prepared and TCR repertoires were sequenced by different laboratories using diverse techniques, in order to increase sequencing depth and limit assay-specific biases. Each donor's leukapheresis produced roughly between about 0.8 and 10 billion PBMCs.

What the research found in general, with its limitations: Rarefaction of sorted-subset datasets indicated incomplete sequencing despite the large sequencing depth. The small number of donors limited the genetic and exposure-history diversity represented. Sharing across a handful of donors was observed for approximately 5% of naive CD4, 3% to 3.5% of naive CD8, 2% to 2.5% of memory CD4, and around 0.4% of memory CD8 clonotypes. Higher generation probabilities were observed for clonotypes shared by all four sorted-subset donors than for non-shared clonotypes. Estimated clonotype richness was generally larger for naive than for memory subsets. Only blood was sampled, and tissue TCR repertoires likely differ from those in blood. Based on pairwise subsampling, the degree of clonotype sharing among donors was expected to be affected by sequencing depth.

Regarding this clone: The antigen it binds to is not known. There are no base qualities to consult, and no much larger clone falls within one base.

Donors were healthy HIV-negative adults with no recently reported acute infections or vaccinations. Every donor was a Caucasian adult living in Nashville, Tennessee, USA. The CD8 memory samples were a combination of magnetically selected CD45RO+ cells and CCR7-negative CD45RA+ effector memory (TemRA) cells. Blood was collected by leukapheresis, and PBMCs were isolated by Ficoll-Histopaque density gradient centrifugation and then cryopreserved in liquid nitrogen vapor phase. Purity and quantity of every magnetically sorted T cell population were checked by analytical flow cytometry. Each sorted fraction had its genomic DNA isolated and then quantified by UV absorbance on a Nanodrop 2000c. Using the deep immunoSEQ assay, TCR CDR3 regions were amplified from genomic DNA by multiplex PCR. For each cell subset, the extracted genomic DNA was distributed evenly across all wells of several immunoSEQ 96-well plates, and each plate served as one replicate. For sorted subsets, each replicate PCR was loaded with approximately 190 ng genomic DNA, equivalent to 25,000 to 35,000 T cell genomes. Purified libraries were quantified with a Qubit 3.0 fluorometer, sized on a Bioanalyzer 2100, and re-quantified with the KAPA Library Quantification kit. Each immunoSEQ 96-well plate was sequenced on its own single-read 150-cycle Illumina NextSeq 550 flow cell. As for the authors' bioinformatics: The immunoSEQ output contained only junctional sequences without quality scores, so filtering could not match that applied to full-length reads. Sequences were annotated with PyIR, a Python wrapper for IgBLAST v1.9, and V/J genes and CDR3 were assigned using IMGT germline references. Reads were removed for weak V/J assignments (E-value above 1e-6), missing CDR3, stop codons, out-of-frame junctions, or ambiguous translated residues. V3J clonotypes were defined as sequences sharing an identical inferred V gene, J gene, and CDR3 amino acid sequence. To compute the percentage overlap between repertoires, the number of shared unique clonotypes was divided by the size of the smaller repertoire. RTK rarefaction, the Chao1 estimator, and Recon v2.1 estimates of unobserved clonotypes were used to assess repertoire richness. Generation probabilities for all TCRbeta clonotypes obtained by the gDNA method from a handful of donors were computed using OLGA. Drawn from immuneACCESS, this table holds only the in-frame rearrangements with V and J called that TCRdb kept. Clones are partly lost; checked studies trace under half to an unresolved V gene and leave the rest unexplained. V and J calls plus clone size are reproduced from that table; the DNA served to infer D and trimming. The sample table contains more than 550,000 clones; only one count was recorded for 90% of them. In total, the top ten clones hold 34% of the sample.

The V end gives up 3 bases and the J end 9 bases, leaving 5 bases in the junction not matched to a gene. The CDR3 has 13 amino acids, counting the end cysteine and phenylalanine. The sequence is cut down to CDR3 DNA, 39 bases in frame from base 1. The germline V gene encodes CDR1 MDHEN and CDR2 SYDVKM. The sequence was obtained from a man aged 18 to 30 in good health. Some clones in this sample may be carry-over from other donors' samples. The sample comprised memory CD8+ T cells from PBMCs. This sample's cell subset or site label indicates: CD45RO+ cells pooled with CCR7-negative TemRA cells. The chain joins TRBV28 to TRBJ2-1; TRBD1 fits 7 bases in the junction. This receptor carries the CDR3 CASSLTGNFEQFF. The base sequence is TGTGCCAGCAGTTTGACAGGGAATTTTGAGCAGTTCTTC.